The entry below gives a single T cell receptor (beta chain) sequence along with its context. This record comes from a study of blood T cells in healthy people across ages. A second roughly 6 to 11 cycle PCR used barcoded and J-beta primers. Every sample gave at least 2.5 million paired-end reads containing CDR3. Each CDR3 protein gets one entry after TCRdb re-called the 5' RACE reads with MiXCR. This sample has about 720,000 distinct CDR3 sequences; approximately 21% occur once, and the top ten carry 22%. The CDR3 sequence is 15 residues long. Deletions cut 2 bases from V and 7 bases from J, with 15 bases between.

The V call is TRBV12-3 or TRBV12-4, the J call TRBJ2-1; D gene uncertain. The TCR comes from a man between 65 and 85 years old in good health. Sequencing was performed on blood. The CDR3 region is CASSLILRSKNEQFF. DNA for the CDR3: TGTGCCAGCAGTTTAATATTGCGGTCAAAGAATGAGCAGTTCTTC.